This T cell receptor (beta chain) was obtained from a study of PD-1 blockade in classical Hodgkin lymphoma. This table comes from immunoSEQ multiplex PCR, and its TCRdb copy is limited to in-frame clones, with some not included. The table includes about 22,000 clones, around three quarters detected once. CDR1 is SEHNR, CDR2 FQNEAQ, per germline (reference sequence). V shed 1 base and J 5 bases; nucleotides not matched to a gene: 14. The CDR3 totals 18 residues. Time point denoted: cycle 4 day 1 (C4D1), after more than five weeks of nivolumab. Every patient had relapsed following autologous stem cell transplantation, and cohorts differed in brentuximab vedotin exposure. Magnetic depletion of unwanted cells isolated CD4+ T cells from thawed PBMCs. The best responses consisted of complete response, partial response or progressive disease.

The sample here was CD4+ T cells from blood, taken before the fourth cycle of nivolumab. This TCR was recovered from a human donor with classical Hodgkin lymphoma. The chain employs TRBV7-9 and TRBJ2-5, with TRBD1 matching 9 bases. This chain's CDR3 is CASSLGVVGTGRMETQYF. The CDR3 DNA sequence: TGTGCCAGCAGCTTAGGAGTCGTCGGGACAGGGAGAATGGAGACCCAGTACTTC.